This T cell receptor (beta chain) was documented in a study of T cells in Graves' hyperthyroidism and ophthalmopathy. Amplification targeted TCR beta CDR3 regions from RNA transcripts. HTBI primers were employed in a first-round RT-PCR of the TCR CDR3. TCRdb independently ran MiXCR on the multiplex PCR reads; one entry per CDR3 protein. This table has under 400,000 distinct CDR3 sequences, nearly 15% appearing once. From germline, CDR1 is MNHNS and CDR2 SASEGT. There are 15 residues in the CDR3. Trimming pared 7 bases from V and 1 base from J, leaving 16 bases between. PBMCs came from 9 to 10 ml fresh peripheral blood.

The receptor comes from an older woman with Graves' ophthalmopathy. The rearrangement links TRBV6-1 to TRBJ1-2, with a tentative D call TRBD1 (5 bases). Sequencing input: blood. CDR3 residues: CASTLTRGDNYGYTF. The CDR3 DNA follows: TGTGCCAGCACCCTGACTCGGGGGGATAACTATGGCTACACCTTC.